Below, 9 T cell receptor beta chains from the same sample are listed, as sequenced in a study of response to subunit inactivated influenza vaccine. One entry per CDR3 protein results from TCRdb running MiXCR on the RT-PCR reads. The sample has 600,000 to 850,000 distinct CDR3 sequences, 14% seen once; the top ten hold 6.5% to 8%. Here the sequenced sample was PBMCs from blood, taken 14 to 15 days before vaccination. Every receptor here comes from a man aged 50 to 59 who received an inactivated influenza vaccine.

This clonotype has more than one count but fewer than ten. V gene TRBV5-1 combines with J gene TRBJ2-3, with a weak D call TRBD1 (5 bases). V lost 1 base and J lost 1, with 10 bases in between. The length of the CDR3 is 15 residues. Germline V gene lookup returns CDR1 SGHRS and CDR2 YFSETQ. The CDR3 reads CASSLRPGRTDTQYF. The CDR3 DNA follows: TGCGCCAGCAGCTTGCGCCCAGGGCGCACAGATACGCAGTATTTT.

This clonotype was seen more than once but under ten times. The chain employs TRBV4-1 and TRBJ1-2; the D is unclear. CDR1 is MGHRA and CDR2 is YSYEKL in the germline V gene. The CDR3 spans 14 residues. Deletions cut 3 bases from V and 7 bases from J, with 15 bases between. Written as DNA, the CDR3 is TGCGCCAGCAGCCAGGGCAGGCAAACCCGTGGCTACACCTTC. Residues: CASSQGRQTRGYTF.

The CDR3 DNA reads as TGTGCCAGCAACCTAAGTCGTACAGATACGCAGTATTTT. This codes for CASNLSRTDTQYF. V is TRBV12-3 or TRBV12-4 and J is TRBJ2-3; no reliable D call. V lost 7 bases and J 3 bases, leaving 11 bases between the germline ends. The CDR3 totals 13 residues.

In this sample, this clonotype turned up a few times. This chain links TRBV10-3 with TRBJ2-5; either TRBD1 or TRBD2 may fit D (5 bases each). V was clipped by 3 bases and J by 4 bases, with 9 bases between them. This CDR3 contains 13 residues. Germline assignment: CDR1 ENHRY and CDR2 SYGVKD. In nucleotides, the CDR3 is TGTGCCATCAGTGATAGGGACCCAGAGACCCAGTACTTC. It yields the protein CAISDRDPETQYF.

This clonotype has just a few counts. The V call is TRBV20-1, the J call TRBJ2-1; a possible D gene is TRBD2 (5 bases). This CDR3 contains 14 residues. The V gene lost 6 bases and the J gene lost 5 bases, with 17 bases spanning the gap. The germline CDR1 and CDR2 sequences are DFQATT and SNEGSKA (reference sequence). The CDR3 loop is CSATSPGIDNEQFF. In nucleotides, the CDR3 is TGCAGTGCAACATCCCCCGGGATTGACAATGAGCAGTTCTTC.

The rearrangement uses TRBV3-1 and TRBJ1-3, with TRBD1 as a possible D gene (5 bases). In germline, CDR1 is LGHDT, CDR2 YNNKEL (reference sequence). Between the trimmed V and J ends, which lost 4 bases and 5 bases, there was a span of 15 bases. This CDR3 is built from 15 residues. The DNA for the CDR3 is TGTGCCAGCAGCCTCGGGACTCCTGATCGAAACACCATATATTTT. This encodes CASSLGTPDRNTIYF.

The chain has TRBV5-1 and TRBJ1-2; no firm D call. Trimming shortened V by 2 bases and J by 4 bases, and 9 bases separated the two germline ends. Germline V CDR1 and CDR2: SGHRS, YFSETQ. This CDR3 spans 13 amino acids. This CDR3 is CASSFDLGYGYTF. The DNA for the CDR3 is TGCGCCAGCAGCTTTGACCTGGGCTATGGCTACACCTTC.

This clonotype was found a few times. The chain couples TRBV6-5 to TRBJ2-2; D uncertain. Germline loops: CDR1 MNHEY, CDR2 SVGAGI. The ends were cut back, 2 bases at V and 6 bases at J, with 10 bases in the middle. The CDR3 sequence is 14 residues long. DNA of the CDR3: TGTGCCAGCAGTTACGGCAGCCCCCCCGGGGAGCTGTTTTTT. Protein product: CASSYGSPPGELFF.

The CDR3, as DNA: TGTGCCAGCAGCGTAGTTCCCCAAGAGACCCAGTACTTC. Its translation is CASSVVPQETQYF. This chain connects TRBV9 to TRBJ2-5; D ambiguous. The V gene's germline CDR1 is SGDLS and CDR2 YYNGEE. This CDR3 contains 13 residues. Trimming removed 0 bases at V and 1 base at J, with 4 bases between.